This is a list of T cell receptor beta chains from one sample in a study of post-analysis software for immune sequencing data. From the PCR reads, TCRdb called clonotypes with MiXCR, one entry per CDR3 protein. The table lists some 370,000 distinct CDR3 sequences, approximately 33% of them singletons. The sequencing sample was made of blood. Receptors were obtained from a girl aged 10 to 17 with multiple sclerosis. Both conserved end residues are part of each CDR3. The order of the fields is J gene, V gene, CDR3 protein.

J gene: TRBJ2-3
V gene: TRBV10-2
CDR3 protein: CASVPVGNTDTQYF

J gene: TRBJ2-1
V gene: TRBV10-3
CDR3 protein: CAISGLTVQFF

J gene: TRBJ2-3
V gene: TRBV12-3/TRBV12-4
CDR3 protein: CASSLGEADMQYF

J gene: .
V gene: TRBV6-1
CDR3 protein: CASRADRAVSYEQYF

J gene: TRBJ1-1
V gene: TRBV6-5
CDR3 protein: CASSHDRGGAFF

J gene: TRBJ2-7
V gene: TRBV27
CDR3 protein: CASSPPVRTGGFAYYEQYF

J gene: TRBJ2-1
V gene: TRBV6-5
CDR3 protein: CASARTGTSYNEQFF

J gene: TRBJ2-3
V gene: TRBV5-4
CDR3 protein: CASSRRQPLNTDTQYF

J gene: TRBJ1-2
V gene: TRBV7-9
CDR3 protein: CASSSVRGNYGYTF

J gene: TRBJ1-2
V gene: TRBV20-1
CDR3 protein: CSAPGQGLGYGYTF

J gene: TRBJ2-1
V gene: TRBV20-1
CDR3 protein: CSANPGQGLYNEQFF

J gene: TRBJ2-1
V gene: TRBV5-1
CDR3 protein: CASGDSSSYNEQFF

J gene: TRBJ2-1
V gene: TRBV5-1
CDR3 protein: CASSLGLEANPLHNEQFF

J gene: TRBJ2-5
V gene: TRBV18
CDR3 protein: CASSREGAPQETQYF

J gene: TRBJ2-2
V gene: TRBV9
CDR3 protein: CASSKVAFGDTGELFF

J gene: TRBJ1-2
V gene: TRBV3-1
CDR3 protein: CASSQELTGTNYGYTF

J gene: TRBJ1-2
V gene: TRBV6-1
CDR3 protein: CASTRDRDRANYGYTF

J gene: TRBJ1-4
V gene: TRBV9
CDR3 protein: CASSVGLLQINEKLFF

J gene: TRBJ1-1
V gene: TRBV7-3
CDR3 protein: CASSKFAGGEDEAFF

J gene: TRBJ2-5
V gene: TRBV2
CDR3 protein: CASSSGTGSQETQYF

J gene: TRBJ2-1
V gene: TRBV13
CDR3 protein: CASSPRALSGGSHEQFF

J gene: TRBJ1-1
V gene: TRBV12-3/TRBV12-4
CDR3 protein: CASSEGTANTEAFF

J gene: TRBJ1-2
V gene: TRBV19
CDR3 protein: CASTKGQGQHYGYTF

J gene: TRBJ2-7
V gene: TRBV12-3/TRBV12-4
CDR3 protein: CASSFGLGTSGGWGIYEQYF

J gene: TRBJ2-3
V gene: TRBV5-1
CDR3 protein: CASSLGVRTTDTQYF

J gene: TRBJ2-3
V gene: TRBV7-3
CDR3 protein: CTSSSDSTDTQYF

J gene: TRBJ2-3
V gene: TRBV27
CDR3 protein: CASSLRRLGTDTQYF

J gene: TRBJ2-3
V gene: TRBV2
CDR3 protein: CAGRDRGQPDTQYF

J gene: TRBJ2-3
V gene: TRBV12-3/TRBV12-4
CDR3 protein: CASEGGTRTQYF

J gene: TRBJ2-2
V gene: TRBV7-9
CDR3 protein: CASSEGLITGELFF

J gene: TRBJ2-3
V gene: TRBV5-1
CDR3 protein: CASSSSRDYTDTQYF

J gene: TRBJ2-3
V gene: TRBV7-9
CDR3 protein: CASRRTSGTDTQYF

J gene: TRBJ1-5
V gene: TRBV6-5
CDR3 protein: CASSYSGTGNQPQHF

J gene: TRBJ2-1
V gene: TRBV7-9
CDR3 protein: CASSLFPDWSSYNEQFF

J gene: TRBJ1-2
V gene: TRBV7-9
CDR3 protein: CASSLAIPAMGYGYTF

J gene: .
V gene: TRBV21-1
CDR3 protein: CASSKAGRLGHEQYF

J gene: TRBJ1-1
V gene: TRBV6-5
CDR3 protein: CASSRLQGATEAFF

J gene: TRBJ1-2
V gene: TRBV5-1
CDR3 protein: CASSFAVLGGYGYTF

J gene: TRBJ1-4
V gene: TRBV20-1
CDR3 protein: CSADEGRDEKLFF

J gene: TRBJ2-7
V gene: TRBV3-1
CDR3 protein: CASSQTGQFYEQYF

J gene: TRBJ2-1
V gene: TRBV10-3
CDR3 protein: CAISESQGGETQFF

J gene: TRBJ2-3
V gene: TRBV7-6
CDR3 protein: CASSWGSYTDTQYF

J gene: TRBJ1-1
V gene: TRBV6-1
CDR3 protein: CASFGREAFF

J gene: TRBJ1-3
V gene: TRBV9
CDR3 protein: CASSVRHRDSGNTIYF

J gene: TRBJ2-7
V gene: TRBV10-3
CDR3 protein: CAISELSTPPEQYF

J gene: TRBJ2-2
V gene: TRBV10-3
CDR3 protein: CAISDQGITGELFF

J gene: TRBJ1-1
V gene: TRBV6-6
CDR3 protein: CASSSGQGARLAFF

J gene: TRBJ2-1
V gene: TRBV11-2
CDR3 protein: CASSSTSRYNEQFF